Here is one T cell receptor (beta chain) with its context. This sample is drawn from a study of blood T cell repertoires in COVID-19. Overall study: PBMCs, B-cell-depleted T cells, or T cells were the source of the cDNA or gDNA that made up the material.

Authors' processing steps: Cell counts per sample came from amplifying reference gene primers. TCRdb's copy holds only in-frame clones and misses some; the assay was immunoSEQ multiplex PCR. V, J and clone size reflect that table, while D and trimming were determined from the DNA. The profile shows about 200,000 clones, approximately 86% of them singletons. The CDR3 totals 14 residues. CDR1 and CDR2 (germline): MRHNA, SNTAGT. V dropped 5 bases and J dropped 3 bases, with 8 bases sitting between them. Recruitment covered about 25 US areas and drew participants whose ages spanned about 18 to 90 years. Exposed enrollees had met someone with a PCR-confirmed or clinician-diagnosed COVID-19 case at some point within the 2 weeks before study entry.

The specimen sequenced was PBMCs or T cells enriched from blood (not recorded which). The gene calls are TRBV6-4 and TRBJ1-6; no clear D gene. The TCR originated in a woman aged 25 to 39 who had been exposed to COVID-19. CDR3 amino acids: CASSYFLYNSPLHF. The CDR3 nucleotides are TGTGCCAGCAGTTATTTTCTCTATAATTCACCCCTCCACTTT.